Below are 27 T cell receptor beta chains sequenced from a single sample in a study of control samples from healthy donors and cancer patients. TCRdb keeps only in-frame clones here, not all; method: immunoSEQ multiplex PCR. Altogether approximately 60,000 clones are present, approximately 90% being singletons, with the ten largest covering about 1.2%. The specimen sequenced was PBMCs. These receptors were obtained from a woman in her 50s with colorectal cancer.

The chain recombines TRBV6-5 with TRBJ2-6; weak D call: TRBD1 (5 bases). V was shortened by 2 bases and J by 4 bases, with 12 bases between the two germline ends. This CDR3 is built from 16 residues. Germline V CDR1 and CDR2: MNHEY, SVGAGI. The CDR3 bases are TGTGCCAGCAGTTACGTAAGGGGCTCAGGGGCCAACGTCCTGACTTTC. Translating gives CASSYVRGSGANVLTF.

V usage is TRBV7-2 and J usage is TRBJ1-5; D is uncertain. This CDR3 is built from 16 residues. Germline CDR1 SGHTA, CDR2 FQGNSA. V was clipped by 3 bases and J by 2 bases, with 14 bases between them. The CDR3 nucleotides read TGTGCCAGCAGCTTGGGCGGCGGGATCCGCAATCAGCCCCAGCATTTT. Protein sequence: CASSLGGGIRNQPQHF.

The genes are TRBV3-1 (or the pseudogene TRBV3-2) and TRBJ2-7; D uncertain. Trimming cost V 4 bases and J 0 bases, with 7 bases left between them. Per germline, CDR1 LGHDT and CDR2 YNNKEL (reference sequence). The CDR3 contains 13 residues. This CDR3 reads CASSPTRSYEQYF. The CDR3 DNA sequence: TGTGCCAGCAGCCCGACTCGCTCCTACGAGCAGTACTTC.

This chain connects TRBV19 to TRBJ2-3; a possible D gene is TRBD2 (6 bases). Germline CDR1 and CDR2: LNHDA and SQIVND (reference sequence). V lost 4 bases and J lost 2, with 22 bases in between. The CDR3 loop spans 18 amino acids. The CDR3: CASSKLRTLSGSTDTQYF. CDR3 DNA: TGTGCCAGTAGTAAATTGAGGACGTTAAGCGGGTCCACAGATACGCAGTATTTT.

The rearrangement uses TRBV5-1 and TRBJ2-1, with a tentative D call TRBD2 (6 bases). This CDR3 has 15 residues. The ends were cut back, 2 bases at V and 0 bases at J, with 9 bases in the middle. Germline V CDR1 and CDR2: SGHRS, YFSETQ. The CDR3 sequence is CASSFRGSSYNEQFF. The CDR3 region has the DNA TGCGCCAGCAGCTTCCGGGGGAGCTCCTACAATGAGCAGTTCTTC.

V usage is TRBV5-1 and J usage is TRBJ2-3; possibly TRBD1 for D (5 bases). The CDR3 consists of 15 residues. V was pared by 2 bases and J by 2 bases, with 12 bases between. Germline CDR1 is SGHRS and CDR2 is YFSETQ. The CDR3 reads CASSFDQGYTDTQYF. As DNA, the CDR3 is TGCGCCAGCAGCTTCGATCAGGGCTACACAGATACGCAGTATTTT.

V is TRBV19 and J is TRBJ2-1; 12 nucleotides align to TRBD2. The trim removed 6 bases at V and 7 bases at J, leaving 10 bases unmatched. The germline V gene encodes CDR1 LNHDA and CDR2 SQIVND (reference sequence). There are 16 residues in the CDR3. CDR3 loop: CASRQQQGLAGNEQFF. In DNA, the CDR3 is TGTGCCAGTAGACAACAACAAGGACTAGCGGGAAATGAGCAGTTCTTC.

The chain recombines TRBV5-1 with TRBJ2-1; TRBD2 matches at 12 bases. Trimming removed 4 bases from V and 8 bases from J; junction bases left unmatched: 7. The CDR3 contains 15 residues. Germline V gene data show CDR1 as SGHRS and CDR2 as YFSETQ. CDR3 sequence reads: CASSGLAGSYHEQFF. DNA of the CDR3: TGCGCCAGCAGCGGACTAGCGGGAAGTTACCATGAGCAGTTCTTC.

CDR3 residues: CASIHPPEFLGGLLYNEQFF. Written as DNA, the CDR3 is TGTGCCAGCATCCACCCTCCAGAGTTCCTGGGAGGGCTCCTCTACAATGAGCAGTTCTTC. This chain links TRBV9 with TRBJ2-1; TRBD2 aligns across 7 bases. J lost 3 bases, V lost 6 bases, and 24 bases had no gene match. This CDR3 comprises 20 residues. Per germline, CDR1 SGDLS and CDR2 YYNGEE.

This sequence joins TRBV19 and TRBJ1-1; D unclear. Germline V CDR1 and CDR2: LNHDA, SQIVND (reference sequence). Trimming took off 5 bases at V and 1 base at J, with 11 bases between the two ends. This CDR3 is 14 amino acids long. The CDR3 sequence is CASSLRAQNTEAFF. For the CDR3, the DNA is TGTGCCAGTAGTCTGAGGGCCCAGAACACTGAAGCTTTCTTT. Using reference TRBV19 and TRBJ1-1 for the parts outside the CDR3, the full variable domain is DGGITQSPKYLFRKEGQNVTLSCEQNLNHDAMYWYRQDPGQGLRLIYYSQIVNDFQKGDIAEGYSVSREKKESFPLTVTSAQKNPTAFYLCASSLRAQNTEAFFGQGTRLTVV.

CDR3 sequence (DNA): TGCAGCGTGGAACCGGGACAGGGCGATGAGCAGTTCTTC. Encoded protein: CSVEPGQGDEQFF. This chain connects TRBV29-1 to TRBJ2-1; TRBD1 matches at 9 bases. Germline V lookup: CDR1 SQVTM, CDR2 ANQGSEA. Trimming at V came to 6 bases and at J to 8 bases, leaving 8 bases not matched to a gene. The CDR3 length is 13 residues.

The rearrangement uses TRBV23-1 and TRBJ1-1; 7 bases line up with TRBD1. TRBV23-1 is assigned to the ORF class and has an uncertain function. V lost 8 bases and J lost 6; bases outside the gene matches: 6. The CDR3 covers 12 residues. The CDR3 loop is CASPCTGAEAFF. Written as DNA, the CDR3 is TGCGCCAGCCCGTGCACAGGGGCTGAAGCTTTCTTT.

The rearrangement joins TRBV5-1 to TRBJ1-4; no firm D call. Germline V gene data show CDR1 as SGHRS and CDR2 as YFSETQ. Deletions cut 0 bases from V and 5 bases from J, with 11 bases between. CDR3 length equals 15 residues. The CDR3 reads CASSLDARMNEKLFF. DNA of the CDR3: TGCGCCAGCAGCTTGGATGCAAGGATGAATGAAAAACTGTTTTTT.

The CDR3 region is CASSHDPLGSSYNEQFF. In nucleotides, the CDR3 is TGCGCCAGCAGCCACGACCCCCTAGGATCTTCCTACAATGAGCAGTTCTTC. The gene calls are TRBV4-1 and TRBJ2-1; D remains ambiguous. Per germline, CDR1 MGHRA and CDR2 YSYEKL. With 3 bases removed from V and 1 base from J, the gap between germline ends came to 16 bases. The CDR3 is 17 amino acids.

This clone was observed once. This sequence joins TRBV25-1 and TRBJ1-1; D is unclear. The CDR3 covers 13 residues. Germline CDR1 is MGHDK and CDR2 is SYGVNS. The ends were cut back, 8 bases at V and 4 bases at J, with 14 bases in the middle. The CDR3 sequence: CASSNAESTEAFF. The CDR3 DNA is TGTGCCAGCTCAAACGCGGAGAGCACTGAAGCTTTCTTT. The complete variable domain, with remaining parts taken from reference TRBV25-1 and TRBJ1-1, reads EADIYQTPRYLVIGTGKKITLECSQTMGHDKMYWYQQDPGMELHLIHYSYGVNSTEKGDLSSESTVSRIRTEHFPLTLESARPSHTSQYLCASSNAESTEAFFGQGTRLTVV.

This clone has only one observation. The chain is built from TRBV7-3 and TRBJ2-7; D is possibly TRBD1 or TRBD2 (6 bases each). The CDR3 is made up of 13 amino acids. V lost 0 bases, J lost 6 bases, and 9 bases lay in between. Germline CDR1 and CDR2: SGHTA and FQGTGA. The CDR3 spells CASSLTWGAEQYF. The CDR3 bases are TGTGCCAGCAGCTTAACCTGGGGGGCCGAGCAGTACTTC.

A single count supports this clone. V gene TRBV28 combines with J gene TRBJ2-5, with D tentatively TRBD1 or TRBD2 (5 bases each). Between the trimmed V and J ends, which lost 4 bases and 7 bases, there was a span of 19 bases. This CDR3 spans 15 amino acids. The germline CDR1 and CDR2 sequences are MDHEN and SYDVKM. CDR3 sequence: CASSWPGRPMGTQYF. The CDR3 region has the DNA TGTGCCAGCAGTTGGCCGGGACGCCCAATGGGGACCCAGTACTTC.

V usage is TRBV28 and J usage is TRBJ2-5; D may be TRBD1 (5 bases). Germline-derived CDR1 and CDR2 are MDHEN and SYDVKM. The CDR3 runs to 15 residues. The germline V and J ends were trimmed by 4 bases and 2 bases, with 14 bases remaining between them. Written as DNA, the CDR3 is TGTGCCAGCAGTTCCACTGACAGAGATCAAGAGACCCAGTACTTC. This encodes CASSSTDRDQETQYF.

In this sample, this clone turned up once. In DNA form, the CDR3 reads TGCAGCGTTGGAACGGGGCTTAGCAATCAGCCCCAGCATTTT. Amino acid sequence: CSVGTGLSNQPQHF. This chain uses TRBV29-1 with TRBJ1-5; D may be TRBD1 (5 bases). V was clipped by 4 bases and J by 0 bases, with 10 bases between them. The CDR3 has 14 residues. Germline-derived CDR1 and CDR2 are SQVTM and ANQGSEA.

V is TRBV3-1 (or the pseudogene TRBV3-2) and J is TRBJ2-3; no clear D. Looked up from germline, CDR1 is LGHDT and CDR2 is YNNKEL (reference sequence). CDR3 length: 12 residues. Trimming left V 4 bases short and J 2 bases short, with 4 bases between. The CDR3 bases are TGTGCCAGCAGCCGTTCCACAGATACGCAGTATTTT. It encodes CASSRSTDTQYF.

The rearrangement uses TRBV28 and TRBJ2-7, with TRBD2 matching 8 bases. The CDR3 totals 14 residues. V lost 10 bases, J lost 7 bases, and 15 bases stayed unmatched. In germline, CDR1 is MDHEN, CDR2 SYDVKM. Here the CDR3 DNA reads TGTGCCACTGAGACTAGCGCCGACTCGGGGGAGCAGTACTTC. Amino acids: CATETSADSGEQYF.

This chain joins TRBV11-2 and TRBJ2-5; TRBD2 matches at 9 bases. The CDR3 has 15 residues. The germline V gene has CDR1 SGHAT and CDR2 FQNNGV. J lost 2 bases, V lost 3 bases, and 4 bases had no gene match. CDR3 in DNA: TGTGCCAGCAGCTTTTCTAGCGGGGAACAAGAGACCCAGTACTTC. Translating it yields CASSFSSGEQETQYF. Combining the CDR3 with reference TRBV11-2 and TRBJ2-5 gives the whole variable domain EAGVAQSPRYKIIEKRQSVAFWCNPISGHATLYWYQQILGQGPKLLIQFQNNGVVDDSQLPKDRFSAERLKGVDSTLKIQPAKLEDSAVYLCASSFSSGEQETQYFGPGTRLLVL.

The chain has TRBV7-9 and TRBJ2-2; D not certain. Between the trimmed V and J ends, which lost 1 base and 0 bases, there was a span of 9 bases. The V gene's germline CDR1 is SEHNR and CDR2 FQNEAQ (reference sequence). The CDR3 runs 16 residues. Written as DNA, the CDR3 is TGTGCCAGCAGCTTAGTCGGCGGTCCGAACACCGGGGAGCTGTTTTTT. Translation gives CASSLVGGPNTGELFF.

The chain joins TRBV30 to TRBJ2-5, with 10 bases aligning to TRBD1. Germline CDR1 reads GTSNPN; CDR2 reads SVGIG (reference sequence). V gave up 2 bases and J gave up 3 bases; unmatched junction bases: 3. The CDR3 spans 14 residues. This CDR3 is CAWSLGTGEETQYF. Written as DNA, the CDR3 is TGTGCCTGGAGTCTCGGGACAGGGGAAGAGACCCAGTACTTC.

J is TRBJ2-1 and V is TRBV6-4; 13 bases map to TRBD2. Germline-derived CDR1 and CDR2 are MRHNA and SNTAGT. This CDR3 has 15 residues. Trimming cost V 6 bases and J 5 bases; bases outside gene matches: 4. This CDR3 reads CASSPLAGGHNEQFF. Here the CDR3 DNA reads TGTGCCAGCAGCCCACTAGCGGGGGGGCACAATGAGCAGTTCTTC.

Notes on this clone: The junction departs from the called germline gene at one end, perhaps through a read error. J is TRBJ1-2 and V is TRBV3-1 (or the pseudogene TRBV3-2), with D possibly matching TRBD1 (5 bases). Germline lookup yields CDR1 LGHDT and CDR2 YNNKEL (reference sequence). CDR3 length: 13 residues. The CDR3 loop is CASSRDRSKGSTF. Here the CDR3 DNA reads TGTGCCAGCAGCCGGGACCGCAGTAAGGGCTCCACCTTC.

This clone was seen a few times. The CDR3, as DNA: TGCAGTGCCCTCGTAGACACTGAAGCTTTCTTT. It yields the protein CSALVDTEAFF. V gene TRBV20-1 combines with J gene TRBJ1-1; D not certain. With 6 bases removed from V and 3 bases from J, the gap between germline ends came to 8 bases. CDR1 is DFQATT, CDR2 SNEGSKA, per germline (reference sequence). The CDR3 consists of 11 residues.